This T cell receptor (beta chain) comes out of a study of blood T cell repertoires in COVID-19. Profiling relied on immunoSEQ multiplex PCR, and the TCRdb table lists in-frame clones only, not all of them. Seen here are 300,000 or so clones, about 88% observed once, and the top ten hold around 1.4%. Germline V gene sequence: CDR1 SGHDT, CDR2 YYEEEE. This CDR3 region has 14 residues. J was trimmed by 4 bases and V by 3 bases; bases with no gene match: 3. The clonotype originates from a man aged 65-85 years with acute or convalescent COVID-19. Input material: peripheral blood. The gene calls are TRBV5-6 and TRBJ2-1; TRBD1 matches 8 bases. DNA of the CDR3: TGTGCCAGCAGCTGGACAGGGCAATACAATGAGCAGTTCTTC. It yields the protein CASSWTGQYNEQFF.